The clone carrying this T cell receptor beta chain was detected ten times or more. Its antigen is not identified. This sample is part of a study of T cells in Graves' hyperthyroidism and ophthalmopathy. Study observations and caveats: Among clonotypes expanded in thyroid above 0.001, most were also found in blood.

Amplification targeted TCR beta CDR3 regions from RNA transcripts. The TCR CDR3 first-round RT-PCR relied on the HTBI primer set. Via MiXCR, TCRdb re-called the multiplex PCR reads, giving one row per CDR3 protein. Of about 560,000 distinct CDR3 sequences listed, approximately 14% are singletons. Trimming removed 7 bases at V and 6 bases at J, with 16 bases between. CDR3 length: 14 amino acids. The germline V gene has CDR1 SNHLY and CDR2 FYNNEI. The sequence was collected from a woman aged 30 to 39 with Graves' hyperthyroidism. Sequenced input: blood. V gene TRBV2 combines with J gene TRBJ2-1; maybe TRBD1 (7 bases). The CDR3 sequence: CASTLEGATNEQFF. CDR3 in DNA: TGTGCCAGCACCTTGGAGGGGGCCACCAATGAGCAGTTCTTC.